Presented here are 20 T cell receptor beta chains from one specimen sequenced in a study of T cell repertoires in cytomegalovirus infection. TCRdb ran MiXCR on the reads and lists one entry per CDR3 protein. The table has about 160,000 distinct CDR3 sequences, approximately 21% seen once. No cognate antigen is known for these TCRs. The starting material was CD8+ T cells from cultured PBMCs, obtained from culture after CMV antigen stimulation. Receptors originate from a human donor in good health (CMV status not recorded). Some clones in this sample may be carry-over from other donors' samples.

A few counts support this clonotype. J is TRBJ2-1 and V is TRBV28; a possible D gene is TRBD2 (5 bases). Germline V gene data show CDR1 as MDHEN and CDR2 as SYDVKM. CDR3 length equals 14 residues. V gave up 3 bases and J gave up 4 bases, with 10 bases separating them. As DNA, the CDR3 is TGTGCCAGCAGTTTGGTAGGAGGATACAATGAGCAGTTCTTC. Protein: CASSLVGGYNEQFF.

This clonotype was detected only a few times. The chain recombines TRBV7-8 with TRBJ1-1, with D maybe TRBD1 (5 bases). V was trimmed by 2 bases and J by 3 bases, leaving 22 bases between them. CDR3 size: 18 residues. CDR1 and CDR2 (germline): SGHVS, FQNEAQ. CDR3: CASSLTYLRDDLYTEAFF. The CDR3 DNA is TGTGCCAGCAGCTTAACCTATCTTCGGGACGATTTATACACTGAAGCTTTCTTT.

The rearrangement joins TRBV7-6 to TRBJ1-1, with D uncertain. The germline V gene encodes CDR1 SGHVS and CDR2 FNYEAQ. Trimming left V 2 bases short and J 1 base short, with 8 bases between. CDR3 length equals 14 residues. The CDR3 nucleotides are TGTGCCAGCAGCTTAAATGCGGGGAACACTGAAGCTTTCTTT. Translation: CASSLNAGNTEAFF.

This clonotype has only a few counts. The rearrangement links TRBV27 to TRBJ1-4, with D hard to call. Germline V CDR1 and CDR2: MNHEY, SMNVEV (reference sequence). V was cut by 6 bases and J by 0 bases, with 5 bases left in between. CDR3 size: 13 residues. The CDR3 is CASSGSTNEKLFF. The CDR3 DNA follows: TGTGCCAGCAGCGGGTCAACTAATGAAAAACTGTTTTTT.

This clonotype was seen only a few times. For the CDR3, the DNA is TGTGCCAGCAGCTTCCCGGGACTAGCGGGGAGCGTCACAGATACGCAGTATTTT. Amino acid sequence: CASSFPGLAGSVTDTQYF. This sequence joins TRBV7-2 and TRBJ2-3; 13 bases align to TRBD2. Germline values: CDR1 SGHTA, CDR2 FQGNSA. The CDR3 totals 18 residues. The V and J ends lost 3 bases and 2 bases, in that order; junction bases with no gene match: 8.

The J gene is TRBJ1-5, the V gene TRBV12-3 or TRBV12-4; 7 bases agree with TRBD1. Unmatched junction bases numbered 11, after V lost 6 bases and J lost 3 bases. This CDR3 spans 16 amino acids. CDR3 in amino acids: CASSRGTDHFNQPQHF. CDR3 nucleotides: TGTGCCAGCAGCCGAGGGACAGATCACTTCAATCAGCCCCAGCATTTT.

The chain recombines TRBV7-7 with TRBJ2-3, with D possibly being TRBD1 (6 bases). In germline, CDR1 is SSHAT, CDR2 FNYEAQ (reference sequence). The ends were cut back, 5 bases at V and 0 bases at J, with 9 bases in the middle. The CDR3 is 14 amino acids. CDR3: CASSPGQSTDTQYF. CDR3 in DNA: TGTGCCAGCAGCCCCGGACAGAGCACAGATACGCAGTATTTT.

The V call is TRBV7-9, the J call TRBJ1-1; no firm D call. This CDR3 region has 13 residues. The V end lost 6 bases, the J end lost 0 bases, and 8 bases lay between the germline ends. CDR1 and CDR2 (germline): SEHNR, FQNEAQ (reference sequence). CDR3 bases: TGTGCCAGCAGGCCTACAGTGAACACTGAAGCTTTCTTT. It specifies CASRPTVNTEAFF.

This clonotype came up a few times. The chain couples TRBV4-3 to TRBJ2-1; D not resolved. Trimming took 0 bases from V and 2 from J, leaving 5 bases between them. The CDR3 is made up of 14 amino acids. The germline gives CDR1 LGHNA, CDR2 YSLEER. CDR3 sequence reads: CASSQEAPYNEQFF. The CDR3 region has the DNA TGCGCCAGCAGCCAAGAAGCCCCCTACAATGAGCAGTTCTTC.

The rearrangement joins TRBV6-6 to TRBJ1-4; the D gene is possibly TRBD1 (5 bases). This CDR3 has 14 amino acids. The V gene lost 4 bases and the J gene lost 8 bases, with 14 bases spanning the gap. Germline V lookup: CDR1 MNHNY, CDR2 SVGAGI (reference sequence). The DNA for the CDR3 is TGTGCCAGCAGTTCCAGAGGGGCTGAGGAAAAACTGTTTTTT. Translated, it gives CASSSRGAEEKLFF.

The chain joins TRBV30 to TRBJ1-4; D not resolved. Germline V gives CDR1 GTSNPN, CDR2 SVGIG (reference sequence). This CDR3 comprises 12 residues. The germline V and J ends were trimmed by 6 bases and 8 bases, with 13 bases remaining between them. The CDR3 DNA is TGTGCCTGCAATGGTGGAAGGGAAAAACTGTTTTTT. This encodes CACNGGREKLFF. Combining the CDR3 with reference TRBV30 and TRBJ1-4 gives the whole variable domain SQTIHQWPATLVQPVGSPLSLECTVEGTSNPNLYWYRQAAGRGLQLLFYSVGIGQISSEVPQNLSASRPQDRQFILSSKKLLLSDSGFYLCACNGGREKLFFGSGTQLSVL.

V gene TRBV27 combines with J gene TRBJ1-6; D may be TRBD1 (5 bases). The V gene's germline CDR1 is MNHEY and CDR2 SMNVEV (reference sequence). The CDR3 extends over 14 amino acids. The ends were cut back, 6 bases at V and 6 bases at J, with 12 bases in the middle. This CDR3 reads CASSPGLLNSPLHF. The DNA of the CDR3 is TGTGCCAGCAGCCCGGGACTTCTTAATTCACCCCTCCACTTT.

The chain carries TRBV4-1 and TRBJ2-3; 8 bases align to TRBD1. CDR1 and CDR2 from the germline V gene are MGHRA and YSYEKL. V was pared by 3 bases and J by 2 bases, with 7 bases of the junction left unmatched. There are 16 residues in the CDR3. The CDR3 region is CASSHPDRVFTDTQYF. CDR3 DNA sequence: TGCGCCAGCAGCCATCCGGACAGGGTGTTCACAGATACGCAGTATTTT.

This clonotype was counted a few times. The rearrangement joins TRBV6-1 to TRBJ2-7; possible D gene TRBD1, 6 bases. This CDR3 has 13 amino acids. Germline loops: CDR1 MNHNS, CDR2 SASEGT. V was shortened by 2 bases and J by 3 bases, with 8 bases between the two germline ends. The CDR3 nucleotides read TGTGCCAGCAGTGAATGGGGACACTACGAGCAGTACTTC. Amino acid sequence: CASSEWGHYEQYF.

In this sample, this clonotype turned up a few times. This chain joins TRBV11-2 and TRBJ2-7; D is possibly TRBD1 or TRBD2 (5 bases each). Trimming left V 2 bases short and J 3 bases short, with 20 bases between. CDR1 is SGHAT, CDR2 FQNNGV, per germline. The CDR3 runs to 17 residues. In DNA, the CDR3 is TGTGCCAGCAGCTTAATTCCGGGACGGGCGATTAACTACGAGCAGTACTTC. Amino acids: CASSLIPGRAINYEQYF.

The J gene is TRBJ2-7, the V gene TRBV7-6; 10 positions agree with TRBD1. V was clipped by 2 bases and J by 4 bases; unmatched bases: 20. This CDR3 spans 20 amino acids. Germline lookup yields CDR1 SGHVS and CDR2 FNYEAQ. The CDR3 DNA is TGTGCCAGCAGCTTAAGGCTAACGACCATCGACAGGGGGCTATTTTACGAGCAGTACTTC. Translating gives CASSLRLTTIDRGLFYEQYF.

The chain recombines TRBV7-2 with TRBJ1-5; 8 bases are shared with TRBD1. Trimming at V came to 5 bases and at J to 6 bases, leaving 15 bases not matched to a gene. CDR3 length: 17 residues. In germline, CDR1 is SGHTA, CDR2 FQGNSA. The CDR3 protein is CASSRTAGGRSSQPQHF. CDR3 in DNA: TGTGCCAGCAGCCGGACCGCAGGGGGCAGGAGTAGTCAGCCCCAGCATTTT.

This chain connects TRBV20-1 to TRBJ2-2; 8 nucleotides align to TRBD1. Germline V gene data show CDR1 as DFQATT and CDR2 as SNEGSKA (reference sequence). CDR3 length: 15 residues. The junction had 2 bases not matched to a gene; V was cut back by 0 bases and J by 2 bases. Written as DNA, the CDR3 is TGCAGTGCTAGAGACAGGGGGCTAAACACCGGGGAGCTGTTTTTT. It encodes CSARDRGLNTGELFF.

The sample holds a few counts of this clonotype. This rearrangement joins TRBV7-8 to TRBJ1-1; D might be TRBD1 (5 bases). Germline lookup yields CDR1 SGHVS and CDR2 FQNEAQ. The CDR3 is 17 residues long. The germline V and J ends were trimmed by 5 bases and 0 bases, with 19 bases remaining between them. The DNA of the CDR3 is TGTGCCAGCAGCGGAAAGGGACGGATGATAATGAACACTGAAGCTTTCTTT. This encodes CASSGKGRMIMNTEAFF.

The V call is TRBV6-5, the J call TRBJ1-2; D not certain. Germline V gene lookup returns CDR1 MNHEY and CDR2 SVGAGI. The CDR3 totals 14 residues. Trimming took off 3 bases at V and 1 base at J, with 9 bases between the two ends. CDR3 DNA: TGTGCCAGCAGTTATGGGCAGATTAACTATGGCTACACCTTC. This gives the protein CASSYGQINYGYTF.